This TCR beta chain emerged from a study of T cells after yellow fever vaccination (dated by TCRdb to the late 2010s). Regarding the study in general: The SMART-Seq v4 Ultra Low Input RNA kit was used to prepare libraries from fractions with low cell numbers. Bulk PBMC replicates and cell subsets were isolated from blood drawn at multiple timepoints before and after both primary and secondary immunization. Two healthy male donors, one aged 18 to 30 and one aged 30 to 40 years, were included in the cohort. To follow T-cell clones before and after primary and booster YFV17D yellow fever vaccination, bulk TCR alpha and beta repertoires were sequenced over time.

V ends up 3 bases short and J 8 bases short, with an unmatched junction base count of 9. Inclusive of the bounding cysteine and phenylalanine, the CDR3 is 14 residues long. The sequence is cut down to CDR3 DNA, 42 bases in frame from base 1. Per the germline V gene, SGHTA is the CDR1 and FQGNSA is the CDR2. TCR cDNA was synthesized by 5'RACE template switching, through which a universal primer site and unique molecular identifiers were introduced. Priming of cDNA synthesis was performed from both the TCR alpha and TCR beta constant segments. Two PCR steps were used to amplify libraries, with sample barcodes and sequencing adapters being added in the second step. Sequencing of libraries was done on Illumina HiSeq 2500 (2x100 bp) or NovaSeq (2x150 bp). Turning to the authors' computational methods: MIGEC was used to demultiplex reads and collapse the reads into UMI consensus sequences, and MiXCR was used for V(D)J alignment. Clonotypes responding to the vaccine were identified with edgeR on replicate PBMC samples, with the criteria of FDR below 0.01 and a log2 fold change above 5 up to day 15. CD4 or CD8 identity was assigned to each bulk clonotype according to whether the clonotype was present at higher abundance in the sequenced CD4 repertoire or the sequenced CD8 repertoire. TCRdb handled the public reads itself, with Q25 trimming in fastp and clone calling in MiXCR, and kept productive beta chains. Each CDR3 protein gets just one entry, which takes the most common genes and DNA from the rows behind it. The V and J calls follow TCRdb's processing rather than the paper's. For this sample there are over 120,000 distinct CDR3 sequences; about 7% appear just once. The leading ten clones occupy approximately 0.59% of the sample.

This clonotype was picked up a small number of times. It lacks a known antigen. No base quality information exists; no much larger clone differs at one position. This sample's treatment or condition label indicates: live attenuated yellow fever vaccine strain. PBMCs were isolated from peripheral blood using a standard Ficoll-Paque protocol. Dynabeads CD4 and CD8 positive selection kits were used to isolate CD4 and CD8 T-cell fractions. TriZol was used to extract RNA from bulk PBMCs, CD4 and CD8 fractions, and dextramer-positive and dextramer-negative fractions. The study at large found these results: Compared with the primary T-cell response, the secondary T-cell response was faster but weaker, reaching its peak on day 5 rather than on day 15. A small share of clonotypes occurred in both CD4 and CD8 compartments, likely arising from convergent recombination. Because the study included only a couple of donors, the extent to which the findings can be generalized is limited. Because abundant contaminating clonotypes from the bulk population could be contained in FACS-sorted repertoires, computational filtering was required. Most clones expanded after primary vaccination (about 95% of CD4 and roughly 91% of CD8) were re-detected after the booster, suggesting that broad memory maintenance occurred.

The sequence links TRBV7-2 to TRBJ2-5; TRBD1 agrees with 7 junctional bases. This receptor was taken from a man in his thirties or forties who received the YFV17D yellow fever vaccine. The source was CD4+ T cells sorted from PBMCs, collected 10 days after the yellow fever booster vaccination. This receptor carries the CDR3 CASSFRGSLATQYF. The DNA is TGTGCCAGCAGCTTCAGGGGGAGCCTAGCAACCCAGTACTTC.